This T cell receptor beta chain was documented in a study of vaccination effects on CD4 cells after COVID-19. Turning to the study itself: Sampling occurred a median 72 days post second dose, range 14 to 241.

To note about this clone: Antigen unknown.

Viral peptide pools were used in the ViraFEST assay to expand antigen-specific CD4+ T cells, and sequencing came afterward. Scientists isolated CD4+ T cells after a roughly 10-day culture period ended. Each participant was given two doses of one vaccine (BNT162b2 or mRNA-1273). The table came from immunoSEQ multiplex PCR; TCRdb's copy has only in-frame clones and leaves some out. The table shows tens of thousands of clones, with about 80% occurring only once. Germline V gene lookup returns CDR1 WNHNN and CDR2 SYGVQD (reference sequence). The V end was cut by 0 bases, the J end by 1 base, with 8 bases between. The CDR3 covers 15 residues.

The receptor's source is a human donor who received a COVID-19 vaccine. V gene TRBV10-1 combines with J gene TRBJ2-3, with D uncertain. Sequences were derived from CD4+ T cells from PBMCs cultured with HCoV-229E spike peptides, sampled after COVID-19 vaccination. This CDR3 reads CASSESLVGTDTQYF. The CDR3 coding sequence is TGCGCCAGCAGTGAGTCGTTGGTGGGCACAGATACGCAGTATTTT.